The 17 T cell receptor beta chains below all came from one sample that was sequenced in a study of CD8 T cells in Susac syndrome. When the RNA was reverse transcribed, random hexamers were used with an input of 0.5 to 1 ug. TCRdb fed the immunoSEQ multiplex PCR reads into MiXCR, producing one record per CDR3 protein. This sample has 150,000 to 200,000 distinct CDR3 sequences, with around nine tenths found just once. Sample: CD4+ T cells from PBMCs. The receptors come from a human donor with Susac syndrome.

The rearrangement joins TRBV27 to TRBJ2-2, with TRBD2 matching over 15 bases. In germline, CDR1 is MNHEY, CDR2 SMNVEV (reference sequence). The CDR3 extends over 19 amino acids. V was clipped by 3 bases and J by 4 bases; unmatched bases: 9. The CDR3 region is CASSFRGLAGGPGTGELFF. DNA of the CDR3: TGTGCCAGCAGTTTCCGTGGACTAGCGGGAGGGCCGGGCACCGGGGAGCTGTTTTTT.

The chain joins TRBV5-1 to TRBJ2-5; no firm D call. The CDR3 is 14 residues long. CDR1 is SGHRS and CDR2 is YFSETQ in the germline V gene. V was pared by 0 bases and J by 5 bases, with 11 bases between. The CDR3 nucleotides are TGCGCCAGCAGCTTGGCAGAGGATGGGGAGACCCAGTACTTC. Translated: CASSLAEDGETQYF.

The V and J genes are TRBV5-1 and TRBJ1-4, with TRBD1 as a possible D gene (6 bases). V was shortened by 5 bases and J by 0 bases, with 11 bases between the two germline ends. This CDR3 has 15 residues. Germline lookup yields CDR1 SGHRS and CDR2 YFSETQ. The CDR3, as DNA: TGCGCCAGCAGTAAGGGGGAAGCAACTAATGAAAAACTGTTTTTT. Its translation: CASSKGEATNEKLFF.

The chain employs TRBV5-1 and TRBJ2-2; D remains ambiguous. This CDR3 region has 14 residues. V dropped 7 bases and J dropped 3 bases, with 13 bases sitting between them. CDR1 and CDR2 from the germline V gene are SGHRS and YFSETQ. Here the CDR3 reads CASRRVLDTGELFF. The CDR3 DNA follows: TGCGCCAGCCGCCGGGTTTTGGACACCGGGGAGCTGTTTTTT.

The chain couples TRBV9 to TRBJ2-3; 7 positions agree with TRBD2. The junction had 13 bases not matched to a gene; V was cut back by 4 bases and J by 5 bases. This CDR3 comprises 16 residues. The germline V gene encodes CDR1 SGDLS and CDR2 YYNGEE. This CDR3 is CASSIREGVMGDTQYF. As DNA, the CDR3 is TGTGCCAGCAGCATCAGGGAGGGTGTGATGGGAGATACGCAGTATTTT. Looking up the rest from reference TRBV9 and TRBJ2-3 gives the full variable domain: DSGVTQTPKHLITATGQRVTLRCSPRSGDLSVYWYQQSLDQGLQFLIQYYNGEERAKGNILERFSAQQFPDLHSELNLSSLELGDSALYFCASSIREGVMGDTQYFGPGTRLTVL.

The chain carries TRBV30 and TRBJ1-5, with D perhaps TRBD1 (6 bases). The germline gives CDR1 GTSNPN, CDR2 SVGIG (reference sequence). CDR3 length: 17 amino acids. V dropped 2 bases and J dropped 0 bases, with 17 bases sitting between them. The CDR3 protein is CAWSKGQGQYSNQPQHF. CDR3 coding DNA: TGTGCCTGGAGTAAAGGGCAGGGGCAATATAGCAATCAGCCCCAGCATTTT.

The chain carries TRBV7-9 and TRBJ2-7; 11 bases line up with TRBD2. The CDR3 is 16 residues long. Losses at the gene ends were 5 bases for V and 3 bases for J; bases not matched to a gene: 9. Germline V CDR1 and CDR2: SEHNR, FQNEAQ (reference sequence). This CDR3 is CASSPYRGLADYEQYF. CDR3 in DNA: TGTGCCAGCAGCCCCTATCGGGGACTAGCGGACTACGAGCAGTACTTC.

The J gene is TRBJ2-1, the V gene TRBV4-2; 11 bases are shared with TRBD1. Germline V lookup: CDR1 LGHNA, CDR2 YNFKEQ. Trimming took 4 bases from V and 6 from J; bases not matched to a gene: 8. The CDR3 runs 16 residues. The CDR3: CASSRVRGQGGNEQFF. CDR3 nucleotide sequence: TGTGCCAGCAGCCGGGTTCGGGGACAGGGGGGCAATGAGCAGTTCTTC.

This chain joins TRBV20-1 and TRBJ1-4; D remains unclear. Germline CDR1 reads DFQATT; CDR2 reads SNEGSKA (reference sequence). The V gene lost 6 bases and the J gene lost 8 bases, with 19 bases spanning the gap. There are 14 residues in the CDR3. CDR3 loop: CSAPRGPVREKLFF. The CDR3 bases are TGCAGTGCCCCTCGAGGCCCCGTGAGGGAAAAACTGTTTTTT.

The chain couples TRBV11-2 to TRBJ2-7; D perhaps matches TRBD1 (6 bases). CDR3 length: 16 amino acids. V was pared by 4 bases and J by 2 bases, with 18 bases between. Germline loops: CDR1 SGHAT, CDR2 FQNNGV. This CDR3 is CASSSIGRGQAYEQYF. CDR3 DNA sequence: TGTGCCAGCAGCTCCATCGGCAGGGGACAAGCCTACGAGCAGTACTTC.

This chain joins TRBV5-4 and TRBJ2-7; D is perhaps TRBD1 (6 bases). From germline, CDR1 is SGHNT and CDR2 YYREEE (reference sequence). The CDR3 covers 13 residues. V lost 2 bases and J lost 2, with 8 bases in between. CDR3 in amino acids: CASSFRGTYEQYF. For the CDR3, the DNA is TGTGCCAGCAGCTTCAGGGGAACCTACGAGCAGTACTTC.

CDR3 DNA: TGTGCCAGCCGGCTAGCGGGCTACCAAGAGACCCAGTACTTC. It yields the protein CASRLAGYQETQYF. This chain uses TRBV6-1 with TRBJ2-5; the match to TRBD2 covers 8 bases. CDR1 and CDR2 from the germline V gene are MNHNS and SASEGT. CDR3 length: 14 amino acids. Trimming at V came to 8 bases and at J to 0 bases, leaving 5 bases not matched to a gene.

V is TRBV6-5 and J is TRBJ1-1; 9 positions agree with TRBD1. This CDR3 spans 15 amino acids. The junction had 5 bases not matched to a gene; V was cut back by 3 bases and J by 3 bases. Germline loops: CDR1 MNHEY, CDR2 SVGAGI. The CDR3 loop reads CASSYDRGGDTEAFF. The CDR3 region has the DNA TGTGCCAGCAGTTATGACAGGGGGGGGGACACTGAAGCTTTCTTT.

In its sample, this clonotype was seen a few times. The chain couples TRBV4-2 to TRBJ2-7; perhaps D is TRBD1 or TRBD2 (5 bases each). V dropped 1 base and J dropped 5 bases, with 9 bases sitting between them. CDR3 length equals 13 residues. Looked up from germline, CDR1 is LGHNA and CDR2 is YNFKEQ. CDR3 protein: CASSQVGTDEQYF. The CDR3 region has the DNA TGTGCCAGCAGCCAAGTCGGGACGGACGAGCAGTACTTC.

This chain joins TRBV10-3 and TRBJ2-7; 12 bases fit TRBD2. V lost 4 bases to trimming and J lost 7 bases; unmatched junction nucleotides: 8. The V gene's germline CDR1 is ENHRY and CDR2 SYGVKD. The CDR3 runs 15 residues. In DNA, the CDR3 is TGTGCCATCAGTGGGACTAGCGGGGAAAGGGTAGAGCAGTACTTC. It yields the protein CAISGTSGERVEQYF.

The chain joins TRBV28 to TRBJ2-3; 8 bases fit TRBD1. V shed 5 bases and J 6 bases; nucleotides not matched to a gene: 10. The CDR3 extends over 15 amino acids. CDR1 is MDHEN, CDR2 SYDVKM, per germline. The CDR3 is CASSITDRAWDTQYF. Written as DNA, the CDR3 is TGTGCCAGCAGTATAACGGACAGGGCATGGGATACGCAGTATTTT.

This sequence joins TRBV5-1 and TRBJ1-2; TRBD1 matches 9 bases. The V gene end was trimmed by 4 bases and the J gene end by 7 bases; junction bases not matched to a gene: 11. Looked up from germline, CDR1 is SGHRS and CDR2 is YFSETQ. CDR3 size: 15 residues. This CDR3 is CASSDADRGRAGYTF. The CDR3 region has the DNA TGCGCCAGCAGCGATGCGGACAGGGGACGAGCTGGCTACACCTTC.